A single sample gave rise to the 2 T cell receptor beta chains below, sequenced in a study of metastatic and nonmetastatic thyroid tumors. Patients were all untreated before their thyroid surgery. Using MiXCR, TCRdb re-called clones from the PCR reads. The top ten hold about 10% of the sample, which has 15,000 to 20,000 clones, under 25% seen once. The sequencing input was tumor tissue. The receptor set was obtained from a male donor with papillary thyroid cancer or a benign thyroid nodule (not recorded which). Some clones in this sample may be carry-over from other donors' samples.

The sample holds many counts of this clone. The J gene is TRBJ1-6, the V gene TRBV7-2, with D tentatively TRBD1 (6 bases). The V and J ends lost 3 bases and 10 bases respectively, with 16 bases between them. Germline CDR1 is SGHTA and CDR2 is FQGNSA. The CDR3 has 15 residues. The CDR3: CASSFSTGRGSPLHF. The CDR3 DNA sequence: TGTGCCAGCAGCTTCTCCACAGGGAGAGGGTCACCCCTCCACTTT.

In this sample, this clone turned up many times. The chain recombines TRBV18 with TRBJ1-2; a weak D match, TRBD1 (6 bases). Trimming took 3 bases from V and 8 from J, leaving 16 bases between them. Looked up from germline, CDR1 is KGHSH and CDR2 is LQKENI. The CDR3 is made up of 14 amino acids. CDR3 sequence (DNA): TGTGCCAGCTCACCCAACCCGACAGGTCAAGGCTACACCTTC. It specifies CASSPNPTGQGYTF. The full variable domain, in which reference TRBV18 and TRBJ1-2 provide the parts outside the CDR3, is NAGVMQNPRHLVRRRGQEARLRCSPMKGHSHVYWYRQLPEEGLKFMVYLQKENIIDESGMPKERFSAEFPKEGPSILRIQQVVRGDSAAYFCASSPNPTGQGYTFGSGTRLTVV.